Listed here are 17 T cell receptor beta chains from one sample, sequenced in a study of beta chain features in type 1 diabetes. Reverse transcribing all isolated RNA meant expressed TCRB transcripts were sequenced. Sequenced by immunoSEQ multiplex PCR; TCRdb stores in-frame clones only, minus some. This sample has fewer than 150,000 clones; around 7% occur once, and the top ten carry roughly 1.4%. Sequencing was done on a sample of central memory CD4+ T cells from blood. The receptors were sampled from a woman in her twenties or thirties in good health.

CDR3 region: CASSSTGGNTEAFF. As DNA, the CDR3 is TGTGCCAGCAGCTCGACAGGGGGGAACACTGAAGCTTTCTTT. The V and J genes are TRBV7-9 and TRBJ1-1, with TRBD1 matching over 9 bases. Losses at the gene ends were 4 bases for V and 1 base for J; bases not matched to a gene: 1. This CDR3 is built from 14 residues. Looked up from germline, CDR1 is SEHNR and CDR2 is FQNEAQ (reference sequence).

CDR3 protein: CASSRVLAVTDTQYF. The CDR3 bases are TGCGCCAGCAGCCGCGTACTAGCGGTAACAGATACGCAGTATTTT. The chain employs TRBV4-3 and TRBJ2-3; 8 bases line up with TRBD2. Trimming cost V 4 bases and J 3 bases; bases outside gene matches: 6. There are 15 residues in the CDR3. Germline values: CDR1 LGHNA, CDR2 YSLEER.

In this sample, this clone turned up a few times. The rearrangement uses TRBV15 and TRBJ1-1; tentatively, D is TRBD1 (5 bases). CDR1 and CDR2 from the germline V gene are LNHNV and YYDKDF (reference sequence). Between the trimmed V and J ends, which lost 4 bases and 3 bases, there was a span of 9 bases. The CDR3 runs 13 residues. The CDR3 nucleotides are TGTGCCACCAGCACCAGGGCGGACACTGAAGCTTTCTTT. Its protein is CATSTRADTEAFF. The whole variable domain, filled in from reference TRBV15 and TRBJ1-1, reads DAMVIQNPRYQVTQFGKPVTLSCSQTLNHNVMYWYQQKSSQAPKLLFHYYDKDFNNEADTPDNFQSRRPNTSFCFLDIRSPGLGDTAMYLCATSTRADTEAFFGQGTRLTVV.

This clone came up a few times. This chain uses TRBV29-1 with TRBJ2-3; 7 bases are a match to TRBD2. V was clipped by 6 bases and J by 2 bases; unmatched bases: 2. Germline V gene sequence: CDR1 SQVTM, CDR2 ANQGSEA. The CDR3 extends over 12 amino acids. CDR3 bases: TGCAGCGTGCGGGAGCCCACAGATACGCAGTATTTT. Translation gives CSVREPTDTQYF.

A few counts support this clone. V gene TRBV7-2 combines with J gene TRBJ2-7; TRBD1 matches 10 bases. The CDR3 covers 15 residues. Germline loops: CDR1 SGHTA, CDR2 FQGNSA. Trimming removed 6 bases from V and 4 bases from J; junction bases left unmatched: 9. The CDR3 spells CASRAGQGGSYEQYF. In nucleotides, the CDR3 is TGTGCCAGCAGAGCCGGACAGGGGGGGTCATACGAGCAGTACTTC.

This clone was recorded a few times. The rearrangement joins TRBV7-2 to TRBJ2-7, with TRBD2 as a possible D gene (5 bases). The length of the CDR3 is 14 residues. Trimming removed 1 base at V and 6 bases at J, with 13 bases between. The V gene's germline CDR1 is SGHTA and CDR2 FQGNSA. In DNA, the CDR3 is TGTGCCAGCAGCTTAGAATGGGCAGGAGGCGAGCAGTACTTC. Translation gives CASSLEWAGGEQYF.

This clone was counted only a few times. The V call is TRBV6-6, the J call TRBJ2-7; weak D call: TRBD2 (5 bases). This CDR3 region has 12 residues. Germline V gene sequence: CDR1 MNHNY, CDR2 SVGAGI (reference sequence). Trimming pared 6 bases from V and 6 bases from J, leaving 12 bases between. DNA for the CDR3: TGTGCCAGCAGCGGTGGCGGGCTCGAGCAGTACTTC. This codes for CASSGGGLEQYF.

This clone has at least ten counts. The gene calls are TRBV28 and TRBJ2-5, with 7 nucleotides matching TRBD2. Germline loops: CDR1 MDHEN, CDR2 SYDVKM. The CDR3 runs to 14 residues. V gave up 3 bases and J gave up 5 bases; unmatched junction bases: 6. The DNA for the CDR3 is TGTGCCAGCAGTTTTTGGCGGGGAGGGGAGACCCAGTACTTC. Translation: CASSFWRGGETQYF. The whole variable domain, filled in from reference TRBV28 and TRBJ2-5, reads DVKVTQSSRYLVKRTGEKVFLECVQDMDHENMFWYRQDPGLGLRLIYFSYDVKMKEKGDIPEGYSVSREKKERFSLILESASTNQTSMYLCASSFWRGGETQYFGPGTRLLVL.

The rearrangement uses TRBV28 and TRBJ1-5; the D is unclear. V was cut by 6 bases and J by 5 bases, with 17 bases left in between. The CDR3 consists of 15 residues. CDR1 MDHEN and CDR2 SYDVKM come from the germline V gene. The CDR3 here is CASRSEGLLDQPQHF. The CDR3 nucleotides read TGTGCCAGCAGATCTGAGGGCCTGTTGGATCAGCCCCAGCATTTT.

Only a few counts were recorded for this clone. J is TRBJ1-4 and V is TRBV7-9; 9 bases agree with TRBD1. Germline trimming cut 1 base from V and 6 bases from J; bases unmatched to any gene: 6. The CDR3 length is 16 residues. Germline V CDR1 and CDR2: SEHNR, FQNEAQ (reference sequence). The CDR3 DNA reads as TGTGCCAGCAGCTTAGGGACAGGGGAGTTGTATGAAAAACTGTTTTTT. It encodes CASSLGTGELYEKLFF.

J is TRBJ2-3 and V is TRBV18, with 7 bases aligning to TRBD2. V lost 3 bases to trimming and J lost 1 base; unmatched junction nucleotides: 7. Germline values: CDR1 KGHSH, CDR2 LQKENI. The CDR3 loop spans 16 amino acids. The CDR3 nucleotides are TGTGCCAGCTCACCGGTTATGGCGGGAGGCACAGATACGCAGTATTTT. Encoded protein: CASSPVMAGGTDTQYF. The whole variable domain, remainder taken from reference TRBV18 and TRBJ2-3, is NAGVMQNPRHLVRRRGQEARLRCSPMKGHSHVYWYRQLPEEGLKFMVYLQKENIIDESGMPKERFSAEFPKEGPSILRIQQVVRGDSAAYFCASSPVMAGGTDTQYFGPGTRLTVL.

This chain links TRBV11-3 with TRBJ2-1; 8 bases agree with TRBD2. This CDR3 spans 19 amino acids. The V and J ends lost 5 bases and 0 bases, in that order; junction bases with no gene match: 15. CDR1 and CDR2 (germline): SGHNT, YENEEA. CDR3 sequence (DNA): TGTGCCAGCAGCCCCGGGGGGGGGAGAGGGGGGAGCTCCTACAATGAGCAGTTCTTC. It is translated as CASSPGGGRGGSSYNEQFF.

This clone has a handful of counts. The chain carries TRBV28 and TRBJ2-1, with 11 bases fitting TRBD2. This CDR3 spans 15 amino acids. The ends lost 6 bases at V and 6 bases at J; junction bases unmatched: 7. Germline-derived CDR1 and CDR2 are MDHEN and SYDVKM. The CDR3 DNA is TGTGCCAGCAGGCCACTAGCGGGAGCGATCAATGAGCAGTTCTTC. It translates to CASRPLAGAINEQFF.

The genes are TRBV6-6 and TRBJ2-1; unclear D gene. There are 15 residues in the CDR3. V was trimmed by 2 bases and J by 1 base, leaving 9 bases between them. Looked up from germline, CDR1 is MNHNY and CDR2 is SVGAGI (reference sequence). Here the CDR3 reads CASSYGGASYNEQFF. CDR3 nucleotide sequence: TGTGCCAGCAGTTACGGCGGAGCTTCCTACAATGAGCAGTTCTTC.

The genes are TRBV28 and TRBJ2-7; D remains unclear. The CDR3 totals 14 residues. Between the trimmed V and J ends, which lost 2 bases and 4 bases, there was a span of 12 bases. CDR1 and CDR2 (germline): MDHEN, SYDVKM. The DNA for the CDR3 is TGTGCCAGCAGTTTAAACCCAGCGCCTTACGAGCAGTACTTC. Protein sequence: CASSLNPAPYEQYF.

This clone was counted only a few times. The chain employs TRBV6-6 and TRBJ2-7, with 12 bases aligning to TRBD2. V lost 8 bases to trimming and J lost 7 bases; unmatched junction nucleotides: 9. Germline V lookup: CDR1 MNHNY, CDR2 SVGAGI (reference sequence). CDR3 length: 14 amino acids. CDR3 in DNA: TGTGCCAGCTGGCGGACTAGCGGGACGGGGGAGCAGTACTTC. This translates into CASWRTSGTGEQYF.

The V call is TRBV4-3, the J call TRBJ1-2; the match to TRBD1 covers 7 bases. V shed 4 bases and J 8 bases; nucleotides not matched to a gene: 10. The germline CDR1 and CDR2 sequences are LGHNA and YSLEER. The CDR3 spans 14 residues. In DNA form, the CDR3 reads TGCGCCAGCAGCCGAGACAGGGCAAGGTACGGCTACACCTTC. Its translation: CASSRDRARYGYTF.